This T cell receptor beta chain was recovered during a study of lymphopenia after photon versus proton radiotherapy. Study-wide results and caveats: Better survival with proton therapy was suggested as possible, not demonstrated.

Trimming took off 3 bases at V and 0 bases at J, with 15 bases between the two ends. Germline V CDR1 and CDR2: KGHSH, LQKENI. The CDR3 covers 16 residues. Sequencing used immunoSEQ multiplex PCR; TCRdb keeps in-frame clones, though not all of them. The table records tens of thousands of clones, around 88% of them present only once. In this sample, this clone turned up a few times. Its antigen is undetermined. This chain connects TRBV18 to TRBJ2-7; possible D gene TRBD1, 6 bases. The origin of this receptor is a man aged 40-49 years with gastric cancer. The material was peripheral blood, obtained from a patient treated with photon-based radiotherapy. The CDR3 loop reads CASSPPTGLSSYEQYF. The CDR3 region has the DNA TGTGCCAGCTCACCTCCGACAGGCCTCAGCTCCTACGAGCAGTACTTC.